The 25 T cell receptor beta chains presented below share a single source sample, sequenced in a study of T cells in Graves' hyperthyroidism and ophthalmopathy. RNA transcripts were the template for amplifying TCR beta CDR3 regions. The HTBI primer set was used in a first-round RT-PCR of the TCR CDR3. TCRdb redid the calling of the multiplex PCR reads with MiXCR, one entry per CDR3 protein. Seen here are a few hundred thousand distinct CDR3 sequences, over 20% observed once, and the top ten hold 50% to 75%. What was sequenced was blood. The receptors shown here come from a man younger than 45 with Graves' ophthalmopathy.

There are many counts of this clonotype. This chain connects TRBV6-1 to TRBJ1-1; 8 bases line up with TRBD1. The CDR3 runs 15 residues. The J segment lost 2 bases and the V segment lost 5 bases, leaving 7 bases of the junction unmatched. Germline values: CDR1 MNHNS, CDR2 SASEGT. This chain's CDR3 is CASSQPGQVNTEAFF. CDR3 in DNA: TGTGCCAGCAGTCAACCGGGACAGGTTAACACTGAAGCTTTCTTT.

This clonotype was observed a handful of times. The V call is TRBV24-1, the J call TRBJ1-5, with TRBD1 matching over 7 bases. The germline gives CDR1 KGHDR, CDR2 SFDVKD. This CDR3 is 13 amino acids long. With 5 bases clipped from V and 6 bases from J, the junction kept 3 bases outside the gene matches. This CDR3 is CATSATGIQPQHF. DNA of the CDR3: TGTGCCACCAGTGCGACAGGGATTCAGCCCCAGCATTTT.

Of note for this clonotype: A much larger clone sits a single nucleotide away, making a read error possible. This is likely a read error, given that the CDR3 carries no conserved phenylalanine or tryptophan at its end. The chain links TRBV12-3 or TRBV12-4 to TRBJ1-6; 7 nucleotides match TRBD1. The J segment lost 6 bases and the V segment lost 5 bases, leaving 7 bases of the junction unmatched. This CDR3 is built from 15 residues. This CDR3 reads CASSGPGQTNSPLHL. CDR3 in DNA: TGTGCCAGCAGTGGCCCGGGACAGACTAATTCACCCCTCCACCTT.

A single count supports this clonotype. The chain joins TRBV12-3 or TRBV12-4 to TRBJ1-2; D possibly corresponds to TRBD1 (5 bases). This CDR3 contains 13 residues. With 5 bases removed from V and 8 bases from J, the gap between germline ends came to 15 bases. CDR3 protein: CASSPQARRGYTF. DNA of the CDR3: TGTGCCAGCAGTCCACAGGCGCGAAGGGGCTACACCTTC.

This clonotype was found a few times. J is TRBJ1-5 and V is TRBV30; 9 bases are a match to TRBD1. The CDR3 spans 14 residues. Germline V gene data show CDR1 as GTSNPN and CDR2 as SVGIG (reference sequence). CDR3 sequence reads: CAWRGDRDDQPQHF. CDR3 coding DNA: TGTGCGTGGCGGGGGGACAGGGATGATCAGCCCCAGCATTTT. Full variable domain (missing parts from reference TRBV30 and TRBJ1-5): SQTIHQWPATLVQPVGSPLSLECTVEGTSNPNLYWYRQAAGRGLQLLFYSVGIGQISSEVPQNLSASRPQDRQFILSSKKLLLSDSGFYLCAWRGDRDDQPQHFGDGTRLSIL.

A single count supports this clonotype. V usage is TRBV5-8 and J usage is TRBJ2-2; 8 nucleotides line up with TRBD1. The CDR3 loop spans 12 amino acids. The germline CDR1 and CDR2 sequences are SGHTS and YDEGEE. The junction had 6 bases not matched to a gene; V was cut back by 4 bases and J by 13 bases. CDR3 nucleotides: TGTGCCAGCAGCCCCCGGACAGGGCGGCTGTTTTTT. This codes for CASSPRTGRLFF.

The J gene is TRBJ1-1, the V gene TRBV9; 10 positions match TRBD1. From germline, CDR1 is SGDLS and CDR2 YYNGEE. The CDR3 totals 15 residues. V dropped 0 bases and J dropped 4; count of bases not matched to a gene: 3. CDR3 sequence reads: CASSVERTGGTEAFF. In nucleotides, the CDR3 is TGTGCCAGCAGCGTAGAGAGGACAGGGGGCACTGAAGCTTTCTTT. Drawing the rest from reference TRBV9 and TRBJ1-1, the complete variable domain is DSGVTQTPKHLITATGQRVTLRCSPRSGDLSVYWYQQSLDQGLQFLIQYYNGEERAKGNILERFSAQQFPDLHSELNLSSLELGDSALYFCASSVERTGGTEAFFGQGTRLTVV.

The chain carries TRBV7-2 and TRBJ2-3, with 10 bases identical to TRBD2. The CDR3 length is 16 residues. Germline V lookup: CDR1 SGHTA, CDR2 FQGNSA. Unmatched junction bases numbered 9, after V lost 5 bases and J lost 4 bases. In DNA, the CDR3 is TGTGCCAGCAGCCCTACTATAGCGGGAGGTTCAGATACGCAGTATTTT. Translated: CASSPTIAGGSDTQYF.

The chain has TRBV7-9 and TRBJ1-2, with D perhaps TRBD1 (6 bases). The germline gives CDR1 SEHNR, CDR2 FQNEAQ (reference sequence). The germline V and J ends were trimmed by 1 base and 8 bases, with 17 bases remaining between them. The CDR3 spans 15 residues. CDR3 bases: TGTGCCAGCAGCTTAGAGGTCGGGGGGGCGCGAGGCTACACCTTC. Its protein is CASSLEVGGARGYTF. The whole variable domain, remainder taken from reference TRBV7-9 and TRBJ1-2, is DTGVSQNPRHKITKRGQNVTFRCDPISEHNRLYWYRQTLGQGPEFLTYFQNEAQLEKSRLLSDRFSAERPKGSFSTLEIQRTEQGDSAMYLCASSLEVGGARGYTFGSGTRLTVV.

This chain connects TRBV30 to TRBJ2-2; perhaps TRBD2 as D (5 bases). Between the trimmed V and J ends, which lost 1 base and 2 bases, there was a span of 14 bases. Germline assignment: CDR1 GTSNPN and CDR2 SVGIG (reference sequence). The CDR3 extends over 16 amino acids. CDR3: CAWSAGLGVNTGELFF. The CDR3 DNA follows: TGTGCCTGGAGTGCCGGACTCGGGGTTAACACCGGGGAGCTGTTTTTT. Full variable domain (rest looked up from reference TRBV30 and TRBJ2-2): SQTIHQWPATLVQPVGSPLSLECTVEGTSNPNLYWYRQAAGRGLQLLFYSVGIGQISSEVPQNLSASRPQDRQFILSSKKLLLSDSGFYLCAWSAGLGVNTGELFFGEGSRLTVL.

This clonotype has a count of ten or more. The rearrangement links TRBV6-6 to TRBJ1-6; D not certain. V gave up 0 bases and J gave up 8 bases, with 17 bases separating them. The CDR3 extends over 17 amino acids. CDR1 MNHNY and CDR2 SVGAGI come from the germline V gene (reference sequence). CDR3 sequence (DNA): TGTGCCAGCAGTTACTCGCCCGCCGTGGGTTGGGATTCACCCCTCCACTTT. Encoded protein: CASSYSPAVGWDSPLHF.

This clonotype was counted only a few times. The chain uses TRBV2 and TRBJ1-2, with D perhaps TRBD1 (6 bases). Trimming stripped 7 bases from V and 3 bases from J, with 15 bases between. The CDR3 length is 14 residues. In germline, CDR1 is SNHLY, CDR2 FYNNEI. CDR3 DNA sequence: TGTGCCAGCATATCCTTAGGGGGGGACTATGGCTACACCTTC. This codes for CASISLGGDYGYTF.

This clonotype was counted a few times. The chain uses TRBV19 and TRBJ1-6; 9 bases are shared with TRBD1. After removal of 2 bases from V and 10 bases from J, the junction contained 6 bases not matched to a gene. The CDR3 totals 15 residues. Germline V gives CDR1 LNHDA, CDR2 SQIVND (reference sequence). CDR3 coding DNA: TGTGCCAGTAGTATATCGGTACAGGGGGCCTCACCCCTCCACTTT. This translates into CASSISVQGASPLHF.

The genes are TRBV29-1 and TRBJ1-1; D possibly corresponds to TRBD1 (6 bases). The germline CDR1 and CDR2 sequences are SQVTM and ANQGSEA. The CDR3 is 13 residues long. V was shortened by 1 base and J by 0 bases, with 6 bases between the two germline ends. In DNA, the CDR3 is TGCAGCGTTGAAGGGACAGTGAACACTGAAGCTTTCTTT. Its translation is CSVEGTVNTEAFF.

This chain links TRBV6-1 with TRBJ2-1; D may be TRBD1 or TRBD2 (6 bases each). Per germline, CDR1 MNHNS and CDR2 SASEGT. Trimming left V 1 base short and J 10 bases short, with 23 bases between. The CDR3 has 17 residues. The DNA of the CDR3 is TGTGCCAGCAGTGAAGTCTCTATATCGCGGAGGAGGGGGGAGCAGTTCTTC. This sequence encodes CASSEVSISRRRGEQFF.

Concerning this clonotype: Given a much more abundant clone one base away, this may be a read error. The gene calls are TRBV11-2 and TRBJ2-1; 7 bases align to TRBD1. Per germline, CDR1 SGHAT and CDR2 FQNNGV. The CDR3 runs to 15 residues. CDR3 region: CASSHRGNSCNEQFF. The CDR3 nucleotides read TGTGCCAGCAGTCACAGGGGAAACTCCTGCAATGAGCAGTTCTTC.

This clonotype has a count of ten or more. The V and J genes are TRBV27 and TRBJ2-1; D ambiguous. Germline V gene data show CDR1 as MNHEY and CDR2 as SMNVEV (reference sequence). The CDR3 totals 16 residues. Trimming stripped 4 bases from V and 0 bases from J, with 13 bases between. The CDR3 loop is CASSSFLRRSYNEQFF. CDR3 nucleotide sequence: TGTGCCAGCAGTTCGTTCTTGCGCCGCTCCTACAATGAGCAGTTCTTC.

The rearrangement uses TRBV6-1 and TRBJ1-6; D possibly corresponds to TRBD1 (6 bases). Trimming shortened V by 7 bases and J by 5 bases, and 9 bases separated the two germline ends. Germline CDR1 reads MNHNS; CDR2 reads SASEGT. CDR3 length equals 13 residues. Here the CDR3 DNA reads TGTGCCAGCACGGGACAAAATAATTCACCCCTCCACTTT. It yields the protein CASTGQNNSPLHF.

The chain uses TRBV7-2 and TRBJ2-7; 9 bases are a match to TRBD2. Germline CDR1 SGHTA, CDR2 FQGNSA. The CDR3 totals 14 residues. V was clipped by 1 base and J by 3 bases; unmatched bases: 1. For the CDR3, the DNA is TGTGCCAGCAGCTTAGTTAGCGGGGGCTACGAGCAGTACTTC. It is translated as CASSLVSGGYEQYF. The full variable domain, rest sourced from reference TRBV7-2 and TRBJ2-7, is GAGVSQSPSNKVTEKGKDVELRCDPISGHTALYWYRQSLGQGLEFLIYFQGNSAPDKSGLPSDRFSAERTGGSVSTLTIQRTQQEDSAVYLCASSLVSGGYEQYFGPGTRLTVT.

The rearrangement uses TRBV7-2 and TRBJ1-2; D remains unclear. Germline CDR1 SGHTA, CDR2 FQGNSA. The ends were cut back, 7 bases at V and 8 bases at J, with 14 bases in the middle. The length of the CDR3 is 12 residues. The CDR3 here is CASTQSGVGYTF. Here the CDR3 DNA reads TGTGCCAGCACCCAGAGTGGGGTCGGCTACACCTTC. Based on the CDR3 plus reference TRBV7-2 and TRBJ1-2, the full variable domain is GAGVSQSPSNKVTEKGKDVELRCDPISGHTALYWYRQSLGQGLEFLIYFQGNSAPDKSGLPSDRFSAERTGGSVSTLTIQRTQQEDSAVYLCASTQSGVGYTFGSGTRLTVV.

This clonotype was recorded a few times. The chain links TRBV5-6 to TRBJ2-4; either TRBD1 or TRBD2 may supply D (6 bases each). V was cut by 4 bases and J by 8 bases, with 16 bases left in between. This CDR3 is 14 amino acids long. The germline gives CDR1 SGHDT, CDR2 YYEEEE. CDR3 sequence (DNA): TGTGCCAGCAGCCCTGGAGTCCGGGGGCACATTCAGTACTTC. The encoded protein is CASSPGVRGHIQYF. Complete variable domain (other parts from reference TRBV5-6 and TRBJ2-4): DAGVTQSPTHLIKTRGQQVTLRCSPKSGHDTVSWYQQALGQGPQFIFQYYEEEERQRGNFPDRFSGHQFPNYSSELNVNALLLGDSALYLCASSPGVRGHIQYFGAGTRLSVL.

Regarding this clonotype: Because the CDR3 is missing its conserved closing phenylalanine or tryptophan, this is likely a read error. The chain carries TRBV11-3 and TRBJ1-1, with D possibly matching TRBD1 (5 bases). Looked up from germline, CDR1 is SGHNT and CDR2 is YENEEA. V gave up 4 bases and J gave up 4 bases, with 13 bases separating them. The CDR3 covers 14 residues. The CDR3 here is CASSSTGGFTEAFS. CDR3 nucleotide sequence: TGTGCCAGCAGCTCGACCGGGGGATTCACTGAAGCTTTCTCT.

This clonotype was seen ten or more times. The rearrangement links TRBV28 to TRBJ2-2, with no clear D. Trimming took off 4 bases at V and 7 bases at J, with 10 bases between the two ends. Germline values: CDR1 MDHEN, CDR2 SYDVKM. The CDR3 length is 13 residues. The DNA of the CDR3 is TGTGCCAGCAGTTCGCAGTATTACGGGGAGCTGTTTTTT. Translating gives CASSSQYYGELFF.

This chain connects TRBV24-1 to TRBJ2-1; 9 bases are a match to TRBD2. V was clipped by 4 bases and J by 0 bases; unmatched bases: 3. Germline lookup yields CDR1 KGHDR and CDR2 SFDVKD. CDR3 length: 16 residues. The CDR3 sequence: CATSDLAGNSYNEQFF. In DNA form, the CDR3 reads TGTGCCACCAGTGACCTAGCGGGAAACTCCTACAATGAGCAGTTCTTC.

The J gene is TRBJ2-3, the V gene TRBV9; D possibly corresponds to TRBD1 (6 bases). CDR3 length: 15 residues. CDR1 and CDR2 from the germline V gene are SGDLS and YYNGEE. V shed 2 bases and J shed 2 bases, with 12 bases lying between them. In DNA, the CDR3 is TGTGCCAGCAGCGTGGACAGCCTCGCCACAGATACGCAGTATTTT. Protein product: CASSVDSLATDTQYF.